One and the same sample provided the 16 T cell receptor beta chains below, sequenced in a study of PD-1 blockade in classical Hodgkin lymphoma. This table comes from immunoSEQ multiplex PCR, and its TCRdb copy is limited to in-frame clones, with some not included. The profile shows about 13,000 clones, roughly 82% of them singletons. All trial patients relapsed after autologous stem cell transplantation. Sequences were derived from peripheral blood mononuclear cells (PBMCs), sampled at baseline. These receptor sequences come from a human donor with classical Hodgkin lymphoma.

The chain carries TRBV19 and TRBJ1-1; D is perhaps TRBD1 (5 bases). This CDR3 has 14 residues. Germline loops: CDR1 LNHDA, CDR2 SQIVND (reference sequence). V shed 3 bases and J shed 1 base, with 9 bases lying between them. CDR3 sequence reads: CASSMGTENTEAFF. Written as DNA, the CDR3 is TGTGCCAGTAGTATGGGGACGGAGAACACTGAAGCTTTCTTT.

The V gene is TRBV4-3, the J gene TRBJ1-2; D gene unclear. V gave up 2 bases and J gave up 0 bases, with 7 bases separating them. The CDR3 loop spans 14 amino acids. Germline V gene data show CDR1 as LGHNA and CDR2 as YSLEER. The CDR3 coding sequence is TGCGCCAGCAGCCAATACAGTGCTAACTATGGCTACACCTTC. Translated, it gives CASSQYSANYGYTF.

The chain has TRBV18 and TRBJ2-2; 9 bases align to TRBD2. With V trimmed by 4 bases and J by 1 base, 1 base remained unmatched. The CDR3 extends over 15 amino acids. CDR1 and CDR2 (germline): KGHSH, LQKENI. For the CDR3, the DNA is TGTGCCAGCTCACGAGCGGGAGGGAACACCGGGGAGCTGTTTTTT. It translates to CASSRAGGNTGELFF.

This sequence joins TRBV5-1 and TRBJ1-5, with D unclear. V lost 3 bases to trimming and J lost 2 bases, with 12 bases between them. The germline CDR1 and CDR2 sequences are SGHRS and YFSETQ. CDR3 length equals 15 residues. DNA of the CDR3: TGCGCCAGCAGCTGGGTGGGAGGCGGCAATCAGCCCCAGCATTTT. This translates into CASSWVGGGNQPQHF.

This rearrangement joins TRBV18 to TRBJ2-2, with D hard to call. The CDR3 consists of 16 residues. Germline V lookup: CDR1 KGHSH, CDR2 LQKENI. The V and J ends lost 3 bases and 3 bases respectively, with 14 bases between them. The CDR3 loop is CASSPGQGPHTGELFF. The CDR3 DNA reads TGTGCCAGCTCACCTGGGCAAGGCCCCCACACCGGGGAGCTGTTTTTT.

The chain recombines TRBV9 with TRBJ2-3, with 14 bases matching TRBD2. V shed 3 bases, J shed 3 bases, and the junction held 9 bases outside the gene matches. The CDR3 runs 18 residues. Germline-derived CDR1 and CDR2 are SGDLS and YYNGEE. Here the CDR3 reads CASSEGAGTSGGTDTQYF. The DNA of the CDR3 is TGTGCCAGCAGCGAGGGGGCCGGGACTAGCGGGGGTACAGATACGCAGTATTTT.

In its sample, this clone was seen once. The chain recombines TRBV9 with TRBJ1-4; the D gene is possibly TRBD1 (5 bases). Germline assignment: CDR1 SGDLS and CDR2 YYNGEE. V shed 4 bases and J shed 6 bases, with 10 bases lying between them. CDR3 length equals 13 residues. CDR3 residues: CASSFGADEKLFF. The CDR3 region has the DNA TGTGCCAGCAGCTTTGGGGCGGATGAAAAACTGTTTTTT.

This clone was seen a handful of times. The V gene is TRBV27, the J gene TRBJ1-1; no reliable D call. CDR3 length: 15 residues. The V gene lost 1 base and the J gene lost 6 bases, with 15 bases spanning the gap. Germline V gene lookup returns CDR1 MNHEY and CDR2 SMNVEV (reference sequence). The CDR3 is CASSLYMAHWAEAFF. Written as DNA, the CDR3 is TGTGCCAGCAGTTTATATATGGCCCACTGGGCTGAAGCTTTCTTT.

This clone was seen a handful of times. The chain employs TRBV29-1 and TRBJ2-1; 7 bases are shared with TRBD1. CDR1 and CDR2 from the germline V gene are SQVTM and ANQGSEA. The CDR3 is 14 amino acids. V dropped 6 bases and J dropped 10; count of bases not matched to a gene: 15. The CDR3 here is CSVGVGGSQGEQFF. In DNA form, the CDR3 reads TGCAGCGTGGGGGTAGGGGGCTCCCAGGGGGAGCAGTTCTTC.

Details on this clone: Other DNA variants within this sample encode the same CDR3. The chain is built from TRBV29-1 and TRBJ2-5; TRBD1 agrees at 8 bases. The V segment lost 7 bases and the J segment 7 bases; nucleotides outside the gene matches: 11. Germline V gene data show CDR1 as SQVTM and CDR2 as ANQGSEA. This CDR3 has 13 amino acids. The CDR3 DNA reads TGCAGCGGGGAGCAGGGGGCGGGCCGGACCCAGTACTTC. It encodes CSGEQGAGRTQYF.

V gene TRBV5-3 combines with J gene TRBJ1-2; D unresolved. TRBV5-3 is assigned to the ORF class and has an uncertain function. The CDR3 totals 15 residues. Trimming took 0 bases from V and 5 from J, leaving 14 bases between them. The CDR3 sequence is CARSLVTPGSYGYTF. Here the CDR3 DNA reads TGTGCCAGAAGCTTGGTAACCCCGGGGTCATATGGCTACACCTTC.

This chain joins TRBV19 and TRBJ2-2; no clear D. CDR3 length: 13 amino acids. Germline V gene lookup returns CDR1 LNHDA and CDR2 SQIVND (reference sequence). The germline V and J ends were trimmed by 3 bases and 3 bases, with 5 bases remaining between them. CDR3 region: CASSMAYTGELFF. As DNA, the CDR3 is TGTGCCAGTAGTATGGCCTACACCGGGGAGCTGTTTTTT.

V usage is TRBV5-8 and J usage is TRBJ2-7; 12 nucleotides match TRBD2. Germline CDR1 reads SGHTS; CDR2 reads YDEGEE. There are 16 residues in the CDR3. The ends lost 3 bases at V and 2 bases at J; junction bases unmatched: 6. For the CDR3, the DNA is TGTGCCAGCAGCTATCTGACTAGCGGGAGTACCTACGAGCAGTACTTC. It translates to CASSYLTSGSTYEQYF.

The chain couples TRBV7-3 to TRBJ2-7; no clear D. CDR3 length equals 14 residues. From germline, CDR1 is SGHTA and CDR2 FQGTGA. V shed 4 bases and J shed 0 bases, with 10 bases lying between them. This CDR3 is CASSSVPASYEQYF. The DNA for the CDR3 is TGTGCCAGCAGCTCGGTTCCGGCCTCCTACGAGCAGTACTTC.

CDR3 DNA sequence: TGTGCCAGTAGTATAGGGGGTAGGGACGAGCAGTACTTC. Translation: CASSIGGRDEQYF. The chain carries TRBV19 and TRBJ2-7; D not resolved. CDR3 length: 13 residues. The germline V and J ends were trimmed by 1 base and 5 bases, with 9 bases remaining between them. Germline V CDR1 and CDR2: LNHDA, SQIVND (reference sequence).

This clone showed up just a few times. This chain connects TRBV30 to TRBJ2-7; 8 nucleotides agree with TRBD1. V lost 0 bases, J lost 5 bases, and 3 bases stayed unmatched. The CDR3 spans 13 residues. CDR1 GTSNPN and CDR2 SVGIG come from the germline V gene (reference sequence). The CDR3 sequence is CAWSVTGGNEQYF. CDR3 in DNA: TGTGCCTGGAGTGTAACAGGGGGAAACGAGCAGTACTTC.